This T cell receptor beta chain was sequenced during a study of shared clonotypes between healthy human individuals. Assay used: immunoSEQ multiplex PCR; TCRdb lists only in-frame clones, some missing. The table lists 400,000 to 500,000 clones, around three quarters of them singletons. Study donors comprised healthy, HIV-negative adults devoid of recent acute infection or vaccination. Comments on this clone: A junction boundary mismatches the germline segment, possibly from a read error. This sample includes further DNA sequences coding for the same CDR3.

The sample was PBMCs. The TCR sequence derives from a woman in her 40s in good health. Some clones in this sample may be carry-over from other donors' samples.

In nucleotides, the CDR3 is TGCGCCAGTAGTATACTAGCGCGGGAGAACATTCAGTACTTC. Protein product: CASSILARENIQYF. This chain joins TRBV19 and TRBJ2-4; 7 bases agree with TRBD2. The CDR3 extends over 14 amino acids. CDR1 is LNHDA, CDR2 SQIVND, per germline (reference sequence).